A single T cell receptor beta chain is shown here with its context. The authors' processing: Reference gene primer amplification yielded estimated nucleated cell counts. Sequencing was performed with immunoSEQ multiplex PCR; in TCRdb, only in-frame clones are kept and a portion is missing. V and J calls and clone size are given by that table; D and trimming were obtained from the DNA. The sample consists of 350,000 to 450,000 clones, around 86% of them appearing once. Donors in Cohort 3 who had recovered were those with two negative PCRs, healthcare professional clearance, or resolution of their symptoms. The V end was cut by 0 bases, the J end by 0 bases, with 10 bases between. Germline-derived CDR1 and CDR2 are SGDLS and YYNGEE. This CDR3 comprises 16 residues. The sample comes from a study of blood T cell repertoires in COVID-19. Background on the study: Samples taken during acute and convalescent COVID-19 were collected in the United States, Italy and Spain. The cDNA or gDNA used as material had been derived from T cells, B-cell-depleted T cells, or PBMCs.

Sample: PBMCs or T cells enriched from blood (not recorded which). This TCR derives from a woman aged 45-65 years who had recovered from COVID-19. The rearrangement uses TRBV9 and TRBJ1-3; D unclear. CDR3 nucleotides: TGTGCCAGCAGCGTAGACGGGGAGCCCTCTGGAAACACCATATATTTT. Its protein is CASSVDGEPSGNTIYF.